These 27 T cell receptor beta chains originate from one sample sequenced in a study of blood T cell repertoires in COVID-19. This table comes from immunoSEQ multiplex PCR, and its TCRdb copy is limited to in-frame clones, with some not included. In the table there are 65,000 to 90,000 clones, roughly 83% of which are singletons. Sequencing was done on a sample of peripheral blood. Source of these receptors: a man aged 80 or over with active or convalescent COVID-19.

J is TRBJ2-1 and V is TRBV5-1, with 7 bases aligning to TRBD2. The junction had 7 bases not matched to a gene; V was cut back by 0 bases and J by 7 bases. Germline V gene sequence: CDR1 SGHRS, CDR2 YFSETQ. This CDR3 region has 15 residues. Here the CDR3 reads CASSLAAGRFNEQFF. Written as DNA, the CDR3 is TGCGCCAGCAGCTTGGCAGCGGGACGGTTTAATGAGCAGTTCTTC.

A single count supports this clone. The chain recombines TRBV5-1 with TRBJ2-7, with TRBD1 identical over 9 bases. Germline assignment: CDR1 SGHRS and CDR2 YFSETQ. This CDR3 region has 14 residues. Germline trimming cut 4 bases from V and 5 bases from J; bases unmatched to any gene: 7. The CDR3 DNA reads TGCGCCAGCAGCAGGGGACAGGGTGGGAACGAGCAGTACTTC. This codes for CASSRGQGGNEQYF.

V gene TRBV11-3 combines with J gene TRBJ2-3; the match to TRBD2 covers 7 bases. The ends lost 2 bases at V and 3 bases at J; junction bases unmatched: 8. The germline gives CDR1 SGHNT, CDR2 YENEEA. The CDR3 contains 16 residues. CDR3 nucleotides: TGTGCCAGCAGCTTACGTTTTGCGGGAGCGACAGATACGCAGTATTTT. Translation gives CASSLRFAGATDTQYF.

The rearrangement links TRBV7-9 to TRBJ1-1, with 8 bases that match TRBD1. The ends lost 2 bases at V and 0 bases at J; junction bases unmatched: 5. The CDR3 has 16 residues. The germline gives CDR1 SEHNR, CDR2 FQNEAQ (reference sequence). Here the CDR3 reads CASSLMQGAMNTEAFF. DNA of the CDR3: TGTGCCAGCAGCTTAATGCAGGGGGCCATGAACACTGAAGCTTTCTTT.

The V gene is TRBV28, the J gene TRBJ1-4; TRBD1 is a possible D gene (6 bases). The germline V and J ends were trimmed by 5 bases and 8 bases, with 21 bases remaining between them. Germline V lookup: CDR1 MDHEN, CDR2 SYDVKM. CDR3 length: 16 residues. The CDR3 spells CASSTRSQGFWEKLFF. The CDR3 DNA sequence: TGTGCCAGCAGTACCCGTTCGCAGGGGTTTTGGGAAAAACTGTTTTTT.

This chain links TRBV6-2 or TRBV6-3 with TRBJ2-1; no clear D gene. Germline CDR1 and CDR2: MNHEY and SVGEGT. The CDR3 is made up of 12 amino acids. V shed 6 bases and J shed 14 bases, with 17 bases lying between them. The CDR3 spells CASSLVSPRKFF. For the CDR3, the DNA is TGTGCCAGCAGCCTCGTCTCCCCTAGAAAGTTCTTC.

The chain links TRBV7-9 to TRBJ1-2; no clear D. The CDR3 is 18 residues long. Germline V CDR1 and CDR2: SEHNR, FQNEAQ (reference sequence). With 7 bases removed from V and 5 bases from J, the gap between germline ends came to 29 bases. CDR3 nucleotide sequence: TGTGCCAGCACCAAAACGGAAAGTATGAGCGTTATCGATTATGGCTACACCTTC. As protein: CASTKTESMSVIDYGYTF.

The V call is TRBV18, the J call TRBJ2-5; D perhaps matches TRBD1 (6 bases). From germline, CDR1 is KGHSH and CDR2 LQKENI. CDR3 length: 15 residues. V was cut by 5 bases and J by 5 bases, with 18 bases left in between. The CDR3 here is CASSSRQVSLETQYF. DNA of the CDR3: TGTGCCAGCTCATCCCGACAGGTTTCGCTGGAGACCCAGTACTTC.

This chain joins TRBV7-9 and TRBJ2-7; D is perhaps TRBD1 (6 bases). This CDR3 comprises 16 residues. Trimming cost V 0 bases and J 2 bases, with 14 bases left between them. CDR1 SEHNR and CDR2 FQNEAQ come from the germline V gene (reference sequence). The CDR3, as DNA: TGTGCCAGCAGCTTAGCTCCCGGGACACAAACCTACGAGCAGTACTTC. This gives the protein CASSLAPGTQTYEQYF.

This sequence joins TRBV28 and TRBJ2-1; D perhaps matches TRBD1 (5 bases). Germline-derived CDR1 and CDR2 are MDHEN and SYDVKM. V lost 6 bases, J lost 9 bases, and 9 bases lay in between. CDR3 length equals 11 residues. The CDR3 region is CASRAGIEQFF. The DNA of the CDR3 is TGTGCCAGCAGGGCAGGGATTGAGCAGTTCTTC.

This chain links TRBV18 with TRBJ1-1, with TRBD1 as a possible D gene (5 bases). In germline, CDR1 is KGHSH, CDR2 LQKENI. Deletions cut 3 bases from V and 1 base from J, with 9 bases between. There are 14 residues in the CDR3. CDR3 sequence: CASSPDNANTEAFF. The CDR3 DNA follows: TGTGCCAGCTCACCGGACAATGCGAACACTGAAGCTTTCTTT.

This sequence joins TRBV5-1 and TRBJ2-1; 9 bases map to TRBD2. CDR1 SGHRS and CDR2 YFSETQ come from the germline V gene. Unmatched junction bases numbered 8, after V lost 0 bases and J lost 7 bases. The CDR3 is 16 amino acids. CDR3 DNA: TGCGCCAGCAGCTTGGACGCGGGGGGGCCGCAAAATGAGCAGTTCTTC. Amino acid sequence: CASSLDAGGPQNEQFF. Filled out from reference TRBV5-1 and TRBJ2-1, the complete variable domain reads KAGVTQTPRYLIKTRGQQVTLSCSPISGHRSVSWYQQTPGQGLQFLFEYFSETQRNKGNFPGRFSGRQFSNSRSEMNVSTLELGDSALYLCASSLDAGGPQNEQFFGPGTRLTVL.

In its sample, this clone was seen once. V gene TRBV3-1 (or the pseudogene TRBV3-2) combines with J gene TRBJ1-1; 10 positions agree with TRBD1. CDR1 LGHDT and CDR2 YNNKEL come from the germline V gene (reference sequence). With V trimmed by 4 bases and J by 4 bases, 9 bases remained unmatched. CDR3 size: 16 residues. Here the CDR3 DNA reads TGTGCCAGCAGCCTTCGACAGGGGGCGACACCCACTGAAGCTTTCTTT. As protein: CASSLRQGATPTEAFF.

CDR3 sequence reads: CASSQDGDSRRSPLHF. The CDR3 region has the DNA TGCGCCAGCAGCCAAGATGGAGACAGCCGACGTTCACCCCTCCACTTT. This chain uses TRBV4-1 with TRBJ1-6, with D possibly being TRBD1 (5 bases). Trimming left V 0 bases short and J 9 bases short, with 15 bases between. This CDR3 region has 16 residues. In germline, CDR1 is MGHRA, CDR2 YSYEKL.

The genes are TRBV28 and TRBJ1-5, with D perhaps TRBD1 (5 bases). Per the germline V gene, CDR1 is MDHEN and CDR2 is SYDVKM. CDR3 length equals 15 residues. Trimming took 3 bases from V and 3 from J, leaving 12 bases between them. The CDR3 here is CASSFSSGFNQPQHF. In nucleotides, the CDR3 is TGTGCCAGCAGTTTTTCCTCAGGGTTCAATCAGCCCCAGCATTTT.

For the CDR3, the DNA is TGTGCCGGGACAGGGGACACCGGGGAGCTGTTTTTT. This sequence encodes CAGTGDTGELFF. The J gene is TRBJ2-2, the V gene TRBV2, with 10 bases matching TRBD1. CDR1 SNHLY and CDR2 FYNNEI come from the germline V gene. This CDR3 has 12 residues. J was trimmed by 3 bases and V by 11 bases; bases with no gene match: 0.

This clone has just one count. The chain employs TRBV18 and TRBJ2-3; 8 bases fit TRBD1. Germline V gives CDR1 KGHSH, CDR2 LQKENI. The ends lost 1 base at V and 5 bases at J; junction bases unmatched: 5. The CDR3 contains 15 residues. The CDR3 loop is CASSPLRTGLDTQYF. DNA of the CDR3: TGTGCCAGCTCACCACTGAGGACAGGGTTAGATACGCAGTATTTT.

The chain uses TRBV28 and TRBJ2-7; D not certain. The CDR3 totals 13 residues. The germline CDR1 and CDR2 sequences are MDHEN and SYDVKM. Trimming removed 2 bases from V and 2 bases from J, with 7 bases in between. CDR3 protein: CASSLNTPYEQYF. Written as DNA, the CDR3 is TGTGCCAGCAGTTTAAACACCCCCTACGAGCAGTACTTC.

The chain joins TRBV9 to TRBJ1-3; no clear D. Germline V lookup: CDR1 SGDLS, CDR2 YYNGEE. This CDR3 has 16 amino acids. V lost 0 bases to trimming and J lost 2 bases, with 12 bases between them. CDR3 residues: CASSVVAAVAGNTIYF. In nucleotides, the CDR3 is TGTGCCAGCAGCGTAGTAGCGGCCGTTGCTGGAAACACCATATATTTT.

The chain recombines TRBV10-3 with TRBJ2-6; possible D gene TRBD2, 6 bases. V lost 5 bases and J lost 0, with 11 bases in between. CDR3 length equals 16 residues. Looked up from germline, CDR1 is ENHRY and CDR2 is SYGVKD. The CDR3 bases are TGTGCCATCAGTCGCGGGGCGAGCTCTGGGGCCAACGTCCTGACTTTC. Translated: CAISRGASSGANVLTF.

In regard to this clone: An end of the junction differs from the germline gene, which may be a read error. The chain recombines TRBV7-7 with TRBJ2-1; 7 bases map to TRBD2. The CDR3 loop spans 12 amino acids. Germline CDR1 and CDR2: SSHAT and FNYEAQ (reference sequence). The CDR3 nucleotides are TGTGCTAGCAGCTCTAGCGGAGCCGAGCAGTTCTTC. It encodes CASSSSGAEQFF.

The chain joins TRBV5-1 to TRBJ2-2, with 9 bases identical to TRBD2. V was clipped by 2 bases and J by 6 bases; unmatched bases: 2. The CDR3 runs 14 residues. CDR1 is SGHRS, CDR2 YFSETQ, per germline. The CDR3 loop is CASSFSGSSGELFF. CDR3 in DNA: TGCGCCAGCAGCTTTAGCGGGAGCTCCGGGGAGCTGTTTTTT.

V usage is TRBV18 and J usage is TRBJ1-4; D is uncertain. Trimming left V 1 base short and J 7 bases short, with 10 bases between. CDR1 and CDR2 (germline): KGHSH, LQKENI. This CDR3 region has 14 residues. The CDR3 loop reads CASSPRQESEKLFF. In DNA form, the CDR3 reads TGTGCCAGCTCACCACGTCAGGAAAGTGAAAAACTGTTTTTT. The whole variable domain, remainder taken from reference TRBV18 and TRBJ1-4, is NAGVMQNPRHLVRRRGQEARLRCSPMKGHSHVYWYRQLPEEGLKFMVYLQKENIIDESGMPKERFSAEFPKEGPSILRIQQVVRGDSAAYFCASSPRQESEKLFFGSGTQLSVL.

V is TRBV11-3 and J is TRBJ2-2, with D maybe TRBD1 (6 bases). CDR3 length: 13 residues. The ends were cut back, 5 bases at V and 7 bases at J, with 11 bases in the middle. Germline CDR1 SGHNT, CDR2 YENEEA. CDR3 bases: TGTGCCAGCAGCGGCAGGGGTAGCGGGGAGCTGTTTTTT. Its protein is CASSGRGSGELFF.

The CDR3 here is CASSFRLADITDTQYF. For the CDR3, the DNA is TGTGCCAGCAGCTTTAGACTAGCGGACATCACAGATACGCAGTATTTT. The J gene is TRBJ2-3, the V gene TRBV7-6, with TRBD2 identical over 9 bases. Germline values: CDR1 SGHVS, CDR2 FNYEAQ. V trimming: 3 bases; J trimming: 2 bases; junction bases outside the gene matches: 6. This CDR3 spans 16 amino acids.

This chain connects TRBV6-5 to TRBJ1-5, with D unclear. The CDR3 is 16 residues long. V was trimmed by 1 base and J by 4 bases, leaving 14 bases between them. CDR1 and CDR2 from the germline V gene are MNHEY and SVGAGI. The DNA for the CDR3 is TGTGCCAGCAGTTACTGGGTACAGCCTTCTAATCAGCCCCAGCATTTT. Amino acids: CASSYWVQPSNQPQHF.

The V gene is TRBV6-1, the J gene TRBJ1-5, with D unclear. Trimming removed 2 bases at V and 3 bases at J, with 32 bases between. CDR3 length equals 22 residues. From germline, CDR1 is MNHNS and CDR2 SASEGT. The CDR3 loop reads CASSENPVFDGSNLWANQPQHF. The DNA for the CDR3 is TGTGCCAGCAGTGAAAATCCGGTTTTTGACGGTTCGAACCTCTGGGCCAATCAGCCCCAGCATTTT.